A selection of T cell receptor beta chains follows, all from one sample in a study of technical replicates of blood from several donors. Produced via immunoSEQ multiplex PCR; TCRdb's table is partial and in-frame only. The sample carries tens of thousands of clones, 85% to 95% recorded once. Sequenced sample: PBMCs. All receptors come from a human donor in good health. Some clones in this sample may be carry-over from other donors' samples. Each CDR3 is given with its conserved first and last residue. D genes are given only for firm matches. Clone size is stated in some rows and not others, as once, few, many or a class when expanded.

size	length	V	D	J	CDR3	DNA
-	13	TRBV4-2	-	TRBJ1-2	CASSQDGQTGYTF	TGTGCCAGCAGCCAAGACGGACAGACTGGCTACACCTTC
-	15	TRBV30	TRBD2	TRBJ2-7	CAWSPRTSGSYEQYF	TGTGCCTGGAGTCCTCGGACTAGCGGGAGCTACGAGCAGTACTTC
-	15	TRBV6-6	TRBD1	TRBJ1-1	CASGEGAIMNTEAFF	TGTGCCAGCGGAGAGGGGGCCATCATGAACACTGAAGCTTTCTTT
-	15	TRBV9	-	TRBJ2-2	CASSVEGANTGELFF	TGTGCCAGCAGCGTAGAGGGGGCGAACACCGGGGAGCTGTTTTTT
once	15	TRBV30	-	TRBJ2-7	CAWSPTMGHSYEQYF	TGTGCCTGGAGTCCTACTATGGGACACTCCTACGAGCAGTACTTC
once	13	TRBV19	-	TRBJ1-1	CASSITGGTEAFF	TGTGCCAGTAGTATAACAGGAGGGACTGAAGCTTTCTTT
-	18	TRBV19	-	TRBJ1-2	CASSPLPRTRGRFFGYTF	TGTGCCAGTAGTCCCTTACCCCGGACCAGGGGTCGGTTTTTTGGCTACACCTTC
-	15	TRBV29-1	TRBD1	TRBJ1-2	CSVDFRDRGYYGYTF	TGCAGCGTTGACTTCCGGGACAGGGGGTACTATGGCTACACCTTC
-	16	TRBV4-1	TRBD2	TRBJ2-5	CASSRGLGAGYETQYF	TGCGCCAGCAGCCGGGGACTTGGAGCGGGATATGAGACCCAGTACTTC
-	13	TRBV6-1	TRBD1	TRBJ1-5	CASSLGQGQPQHF	TGTGCCAGCAGTCTGGGACAGGGTCAGCCCCAGCATTTT
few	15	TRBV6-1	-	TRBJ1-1	CATGAVRGGSTEAFF	TGTGCCACCGGCGCTGTAAGGGGGGGGAGCACTGAAGCTTTCTTT
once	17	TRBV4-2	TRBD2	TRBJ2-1	CASSQVITSGSYNEQFF	TGTGCCAGCAGCCAAGTGATAACTAGCGGGAGTTACAATGAGCAGTTCTTC
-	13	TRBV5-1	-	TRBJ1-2	CASSRDSGGGYTF	TGCGCCAGCAGCCGGGACTCCGGAGGAGGCTACACCTTC
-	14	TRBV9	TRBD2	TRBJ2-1	CASSVAGTSNEQFF	TGTGCCAGCAGCGTAGCCGGGACTAGCAATGAGCAGTTCTTC
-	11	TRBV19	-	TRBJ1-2	CASSTRGGYTF	TGTGCCAGTAGTACTAGGGGCGGCTACACCTTC
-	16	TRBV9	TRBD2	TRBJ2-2	CASSDSGGPNTGELFF	TGTGCCAGCAGCGATAGCGGGGGCCCGAACACCGGGGAGCTGTTTTTT
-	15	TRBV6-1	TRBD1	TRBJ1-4	CASSENRGRDEKLFF	TGTGCCAGCAGTGAGAACAGGGGCCGCGATGAAAAACTGTTTTTT
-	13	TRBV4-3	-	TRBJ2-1	CASSLTANNEQFF	TGCGCCAGCAGCCTTACAGCAAACAATGAGCAGTTCTTC
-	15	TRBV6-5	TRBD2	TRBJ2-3	CASSYTSGGTFGQYF	TGTGCCAGCAGTTACACCAGCGGGGGGACCTTTGGGCAGTATTTT
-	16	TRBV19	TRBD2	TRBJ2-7	CASSIGPGLAALEQYF	TGTGCCAGTAGTATCGGGCCAGGACTAGCGGCCTTGGAGCAGTACTTC
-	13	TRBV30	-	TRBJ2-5	CAWSPREQETQYF	TGTGCCTGGAGTCCCCGGGAGCAAGAGACCCAGTACTTC
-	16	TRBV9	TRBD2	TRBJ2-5	CASSVGLAGGPETQYF	TGTGCCAGCAGCGTAGGGCTAGCGGGGGGGCCAGAGACCCAGTACTTC
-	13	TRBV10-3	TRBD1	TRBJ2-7	CATDRGRGYEQYF	TGTGCCACGGACAGGGGGCGCGGGTACGAGCAGTACTTC
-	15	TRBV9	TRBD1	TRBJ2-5	CASSERTGNQETQYF	TGTGCCAGCAGCGAAAGGACAGGGAATCAAGAGACCCAGTACTTC
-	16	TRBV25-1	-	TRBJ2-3	CASSDSKRTSTDTQYF	TGTGCCAGCAGTGACTCTAAGCGGACTAGCACAGATACGCAGTATTTT
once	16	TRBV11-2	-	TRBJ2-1	CASSLAVGGAGNEQFF	TGTGCCAGCAGCTTAGCTGTGGGGGGGGCGGGCAATGAGCAGTTCTTC
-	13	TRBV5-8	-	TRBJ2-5	CASSLVLAKTQYF	TGTGCCAGCAGCTTGGTACTAGCAAAGACCCAGTACTTC
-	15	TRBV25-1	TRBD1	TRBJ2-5	CASRRTGGLGETQYF	TGTGCCAGCAGGCGTACAGGGGGCCTGGGAGAGACCCAGTACTTC
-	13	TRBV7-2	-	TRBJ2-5	CASSSLSLETQYF	TGTGCCAGCAGCTCCCTATCCCTAGAGACCCAGTACTTC
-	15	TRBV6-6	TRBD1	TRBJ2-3	CASQPPGQGMDTQYF	TGTGCCAGCCAACCCCCGGGACAGGGGATGGATACGCAGTATTTT
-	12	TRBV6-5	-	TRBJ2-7	CASSSPTYEQYF	TGTGCCAGCAGTTCCCCAACCTACGAGCAGTACTTC
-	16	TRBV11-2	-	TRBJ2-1	CASKIRGGPDYNEQFF	TGTGCCAGCAAAATAAGGGGGGGACCGGACTACAATGAGCAGTTCTTC
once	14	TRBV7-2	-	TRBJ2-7	CASSASTVAYEQYF	TGTGCCAGCAGCGCGAGTACAGTAGCCTACGAGCAGTACTTC
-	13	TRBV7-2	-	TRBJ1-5	CASSAAGDQPQHF	TGTGCCAGCAGCGCTGCAGGGGATCAGCCCCAGCATTTT
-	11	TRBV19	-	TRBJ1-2	CASTGNYGYTF	TGTGCCAGTACCGGTAACTATGGCTACACCTTC
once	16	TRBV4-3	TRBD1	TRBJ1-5	CASSQDYATGDQPQHF	TGCGCCAGCAGCCAAGATTACGCGACAGGGGATCAGCCCCAGCATTTT
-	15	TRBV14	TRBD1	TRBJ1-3	CASSQGQGAGNTIYF	TGTGCCAGCAGCCAAGGACAGGGGGCTGGAAACACCATATATTTT
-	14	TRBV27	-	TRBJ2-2	CASSLQGRVGELFF	TGTGCCAGCAGTTTACAGGGGCGAGTCGGGGAGCTGTTTTTT
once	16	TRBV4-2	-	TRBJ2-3	CASSQGWGVGTDTQYF	TGTGCCAGCAGCCAAGGGTGGGGGGTTGGGACAGATACGCAGTATTTT
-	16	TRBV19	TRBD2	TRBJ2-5	CASSIWFGGGQETQYF	TGTGCCAGTAGTATTTGGTTCGGCGGGGGGCAAGAGACCCAGTACTTC
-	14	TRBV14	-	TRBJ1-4	CASSQVGAGGKLFF	TGTGCCAGCAGCCAAGTAGGGGCCGGGGGAAAACTGTTTTTT
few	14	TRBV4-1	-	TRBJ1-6	CASSQDRANSPLHF	TGCGCCAGCAGCCAAGACAGGGCTAATTCACCCCTCCACTTT
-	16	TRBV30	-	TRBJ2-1	CAWSPVVGSSYNEQFF	TGTGCCTGGAGTCCCGTAGTGGGGAGCTCCTACAATGAGCAGTTCTTC
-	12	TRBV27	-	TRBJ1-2	CASSLTGEGYTF	TGTGCCAGCAGTTTGACGGGAGAAGGCTACACCTTC
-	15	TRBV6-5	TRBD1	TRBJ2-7	CASSRPGQGSYEQYF	TGTGCCAGCAGTCGACCGGGACAGGGCTCCTACGAGCAGTACTTC
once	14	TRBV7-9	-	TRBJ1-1	CASSPFEGNTEAFF	TGTGCCAGCAGCCCCTTTGAGGGGAACACTGAAGCTTTCTTT
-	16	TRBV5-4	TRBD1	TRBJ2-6	CASSSQGAHGANVLTF	TGTGCCAGCAGCTCTCAGGGGGCGCATGGGGCCAACGTCCTGACTTTC
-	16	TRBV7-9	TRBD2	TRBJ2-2	CASSLVLTSGAGELFF	TGTGCCAGCAGCTTAGTTCTGACTAGCGGGGCCGGGGAGCTGTTTTTT
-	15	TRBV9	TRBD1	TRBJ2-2	CASSGGGQGSGELFF	TGTGCCAGCAGCGGAGGGGGACAGGGGTCCGGGGAGCTGTTTTTT
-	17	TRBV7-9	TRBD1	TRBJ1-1	CASSLADLGRGIGEAFF	TGTGCCAGCAGCTTAGCGGACCTGGGCAGGGGGATTGGTGAAGCTTTCTTT
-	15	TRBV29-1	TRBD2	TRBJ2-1	CSVEATGGSYNEQFF	TGCAGCGTTGAAGCAACCGGGGGGTCCTACAATGAGCAGTTCTTC
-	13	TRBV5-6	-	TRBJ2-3	CATLSRVADTQYF	TGTGCCACCCTCAGCAGGGTCGCAGATACGCAGTATTTT
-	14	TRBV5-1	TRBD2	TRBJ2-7	CASSWGGDSYEQYF	TGCGCCAGCAGCTGGGGGGGAGACTCCTACGAGCAGTACTTC
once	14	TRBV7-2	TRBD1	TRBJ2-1	CASSWTGGRNEQFF	TGTGCCAGCAGCTGGACAGGGGGCCGGAATGAGCAGTTCTTC